This T cell receptor beta chain was captured in a study of blood T cell repertoires in COVID-19. Study details: Acute and convalescent COVID-19 specimens originated in the United States, Italy and Spain.

Patients in Seattle were enrolled during active infection, then followed longitudinally. Original data processing: Reference gene primer amplification yielded estimated nucleated cell counts. Generated by immunoSEQ multiplex PCR, the TCRdb table keeps only in-frame clones and is missing some. V, J and clone size reflect that table, while D and trimming were determined from the DNA. The sample yields 330,000 or so clones, approximately 86% seen once. Sequences were obtained from peripheral blood. The TCR comes from a man younger than 45 with COVID-19, enrolled during active disease.

Written as DNA, the CDR3 is TGTGCCAGCAGTTCCCGGGACAGGGTCTATGGCTACACCTTC. This sequence encodes CASSSRDRVYGYTF. The chain employs TRBV6-5 and TRBJ1-2, with TRBD1 identical over 9 bases. CDR3 length: 14 residues. With 4 bases clipped from V and 4 bases from J, the junction kept 4 bases outside the gene matches. Germline V gene sequence: CDR1 MNHEY, CDR2 SVGAGI.